Listed below are T cell receptor beta chains from one sample, sequenced in a study of metastatic and nonmetastatic thyroid tumors. TCRdb re-called clones from the PCR reads using MiXCR. This sample yields over 11,000 clones, of which more than 25% are seen a single time; under 20% belongs to the top ten. Sequencing was performed on tumor tissue. These receptors were taken from a female donor with papillary thyroid cancer or a benign thyroid nodule (not recorded which). Some clones in this sample may be carry-over from other donors' samples. CDR3s include the opening cysteine and the closing phenylalanine or tryptophan. The order of the fields is D gene, J gene, V gene, clone size, CDR3 DNA, CDR3 protein. D genes are given only for firm matches. Clone size appears in some rows only: once, few, many, or a class for an expanded clone.

>-|TRBJ1-2|TRBV7-2|-
TGTGCCAGCAGCTTCGCGGCGTTTGATGGCTACACCTTC
CASSFAAFDGYTF
>-|TRBJ1-3|TRBV5-1|-
TGCGCCAGCAGCGCCAAGGGGGAAGCCATATATTTT
CASSAKGEAIYF
>-|TRBJ2-7|TRBV5-1|once
TGCGCCAGCAGCTTGGAGACCAGATACGAGCAGTACTTC
CASSLETRYEQYF
>-|TRBJ2-1|TRBV19|medium-sized
TGTGCCAGTAGTATAGGCCGACGACAGGACCTAACCTACAATGAGCAGTTCTTC
CASSIGRRQDLTYNEQFF
>TRBD2|TRBJ2-7|TRBV6-1|-
TGTGCCAGCAGTCGGACTAGTCGGTACGAGCAGTACTTC
CASSRTSRYEQYF
>-|TRBJ2-2|TRBV12-3/TRBV12-4|-
TGTGCCAGCATCGATGGACAGATCCTGAACACCGGGGAGCTGTTTTTT
CASIDGQILNTGELFF
>TRBD1|TRBJ2-1|TRBV6-6|many
TGTGCCAGCAGTTACCAGGGGGCCTACAATGAGCAGTTCTTC
CASSYQGAYNEQFF
>-|TRBJ2-7|TRBV2|-
TGTGCCAGCAGTGCTGGACAGTTAGCCCCGGGCGAGCAGTACTTC
CASSAGQLAPGEQYF
>TRBD1|TRBJ1-5|TRBV27|many
TGTGCCAGCAGTTTACAGGGGGGCAATCAGCCCCAGCATTTT
CASSLQGGNQPQHF
>-|TRBJ2-7|TRBV12-3/TRBV12-4|-
TGTGCCAGCAGTTTCGGGGGGCCTGACTACGAGCAGTACTTC
CASSFGGPDYEQYF
>-|TRBJ1-2|TRBV20-1|-
TGCAGTGCTAGTGCATCGACGGCCGCTAACTATGGCTACACCTTC
CSASASTAANYGYTF
>-|TRBJ2-3|TRBV6-1|-
TGTGCCAGCAACAACTCGCCGGGGGCAGATACGCAGTATTTT
CASNNSPGADTQYF
>-|TRBJ1-5|TRBV28|medium-sized
TGTGCCAGCAGTTTAGGGGGTTTGGTCACAGGGTTTTATCATAGCAATCAGCCCCAGCATTTT
CASSLGGLVTGFYHSNQPQHF
>-|TRBJ1-1|TRBV6-1|-
TGTGCCAGCAGGTGGAGGTTCGACACTGAAGCTTTCTTT
CASRWRFDTEAFF
>TRBD1|TRBJ1-1|TRBV5-1|-
TGCGCCAGCAGTGCAGGGGGCTTCACTGAAGCTTTCTTT
CASSAGGFTEAFF
>-|TRBJ2-7|TRBV6-5|few
TGTGCCAGCAGACAAAATACGTGTACAGGGCATGCAGACTACGAGCAGTACTTC
CASRQNTCTGHADYEQYF
>-|TRBJ2-2|TRBV7-6|many
TGTGCCAGCAGCTCCTCCCCTAGCGGGGAGCTGTTTTTT
CASSSSPSGELFF
>-|TRBJ2-4|TRBV14|many
TGTGCCAGCAGCCCAAGCTATGGGGAAGCCAAAAACATTCAGTACTTC
CASSPSYGEAKNIQYF
>-|TRBJ2-4|TRBV6-1|medium-sized
TGTGCCAGCAGTTGGAGGGAGAGGGGAAACATTCAGTACTTC
CASSWRERGNIQYF
>-|TRBJ1-1|TRBV28|-
TGTGCCAGCAGTTTGGGCCAAGGGGGAGTTGGGACTGAAGCTTTCTTT
CASSLGQGGVGTEAFF
>TRBD2|TRBJ2-1|TRBV27|few
TGTGCCAGCAGTTTAAGATTTCTAGCGGGGCCAAGGATGTTCTTC
CASSLRFLAGPRMFF
>-|TRBJ1-1|TRBV6-2/TRBV6-3|medium-sized
TGTGCCAGCAGTTACTCGATATTGATCGCTCGAGCTTTCTTT
CASSYSILIARAFF
>TRBD2|TRBJ2-7|TRBV30|-
TGTGCCTGGAATCTGGGGGAGGGGAGCTCCTACGAGCAGTACTTC
CAWNLGEGSSYEQYF
>TRBD2|TRBJ2-3|TRBV9|-
TGTGCCATCAGCGTAGGGGCTAGCGGGGGTGTTACAGATACGCAGTATTTT
CAISVGASGGVTDTQYF
>-|TRBJ1-2|TRBV28|few
TGTGCCAGCAGCAGGCCGACAGCTGACAAGGGCTATGGCTACACCTTC
CASSRPTADKGYGYTF
>TRBD1|TRBJ1-4|TRBV2|medium-sized
TGTGCCAGCAGTGAAGCCGGACAGGGGCGGGAAAAACTGTTTTTT
CASSEAGQGREKLFF
>TRBD2|TRBJ2-5|TRBV11-1|many
TGTGCCAGCAGCTTACAGCGGGGGGGCCGAGAGACCCAGTACTTC
CASSLQRGGRETQYF
>TRBD1|TRBJ2-4|TRBV5-1|many
TGCGCCAGCAGCGGGGGGACAGGGGTTCAGTACTTC
CASSGGTGVQYF
>TRBD2|TRBJ2-1|TRBV6-5|few
TGTGCCAGCAGTTACTCGCCTAGCGGGGCCGACAATGAGCAGTTCTTC
CASSYSPSGADNEQFF
>-|TRBJ2-7|TRBV5-6|-
TGTGCCAGCAGCTTGATCGACTACGAGCAGTACTTC
CASSLIDYEQYF
>-|TRBJ2-7|TRBV6-1|few
TGTGCCAGCAGTGAAAAACGGGGGATAAGCTACGAGCAGTACTTC
CASSEKRGISYEQYF
>-|TRBJ2-3|TRBV13|many
TGTGCCAGCAGCCTCAGGGAGTTAAGCACAGATACGCAGTATTTT
CASSLRELSTDTQYF
>-|TRBJ2-1|TRBV11-1|-
TGTGCCAGCAGCGTTCGGTTAGCGGCCCTCTACAATGAGCAGTTCTTC
CASSVRLAALYNEQFF
>-|TRBJ2-3|TRBV5-1|-
TGCGCCAGCAGCACAGATACGCAGTATTTT
CASSTDTQYF
>-|TRBJ2-3|TRBV20-1|many
TGCAGTGCTAGAGCCAGACATAACGCGGCAGATACGCAGTATTTT
CSARARHNAADTQYF
>TRBD1|TRBJ1-2|TRBV15|few
TGTGCCACCAGCAGAGATAGGGGGACAGGGGAGGGCTACACCTTC
CATSRDRGTGEGYTF
>-|TRBJ1-6|TRBV6-1|-
TGTGCCAGCACCCTTCTCAGGTGGGGTCCGGCATATTCACCCCTCCACTTT
CASTLLRWGPAYSPLHF
>-|TRBJ1-2|TRBV6-2/TRBV6-3|-
TGTGCCAGCAGTTCGTACGTGAACTATGGCTACACCTTC
CASSSYVNYGYTF
>TRBD1|TRBJ2-7|TRBV6-5|-
TGTGCCAGCAGTTCGCCGGGACAGGGTGGGGCCGAGCAGTACTTC
CASSSPGQGGAEQYF
>TRBD2|TRBJ2-5|TRBV4-2|-
TGTGCCAGCAGCCAAGATCTCCTAGCGGGAGGCCAAGAGACCCAGTACTTC
CASSQDLLAGGQETQYF
>-|TRBJ1-1|TRBV7-8|few
TGTGCCAGCAGCCGAGGGGGGACTGAAGCTTTCTTT
CASSRGGTEAFF
>TRBD2|TRBJ2-5|TRBV5-6|many
TGTGCCAGCAGCTCGCCAAAGAGCGGGAGGACTTTGGTAGAGACCCAGTACTTC
CASSSPKSGRTLVETQYF
>-|TRBJ2-1|TRBV28|many
TGTGCCAGCAGTTACCGGGCCACTCACGATGAGCAGTTCTTC
CASSYRATHDEQFF
>TRBD1|TRBJ1-6|TRBV19|-
TGTGCCAGTAGTATCACCGGGACAGGGAGTATCGGTTCACCCCTCCACTTT
CASSITGTGSIGSPLHF
>-|TRBJ2-2|TRBV6-1|many
TGTGCCAGCAGGACGACAGTCACCGGGGAGCTGTTTTTT
CASRTTVTGELFF